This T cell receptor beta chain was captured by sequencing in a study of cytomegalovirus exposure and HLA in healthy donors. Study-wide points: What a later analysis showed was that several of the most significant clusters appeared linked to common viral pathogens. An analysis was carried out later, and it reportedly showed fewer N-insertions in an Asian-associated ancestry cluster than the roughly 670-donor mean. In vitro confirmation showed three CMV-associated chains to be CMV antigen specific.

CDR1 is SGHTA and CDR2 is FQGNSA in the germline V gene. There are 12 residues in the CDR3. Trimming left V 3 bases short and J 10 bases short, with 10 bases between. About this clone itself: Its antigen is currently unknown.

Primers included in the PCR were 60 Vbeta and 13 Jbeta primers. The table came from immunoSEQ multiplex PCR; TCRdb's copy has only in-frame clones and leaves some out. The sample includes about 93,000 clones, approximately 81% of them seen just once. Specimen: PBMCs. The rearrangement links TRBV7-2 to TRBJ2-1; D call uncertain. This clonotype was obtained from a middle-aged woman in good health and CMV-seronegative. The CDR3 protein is CASSFPWREQFF. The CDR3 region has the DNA TGTGCCAGCAGCTTCCCGTGGCGGGAGCAGTTCTTC.